The clone carrying this T cell receptor beta chain was counted a few times. The data were obtained in a study of blood T cells in healthy people across ages. Next came a second PCR, run for about 6 to 12 cycles, which used a sample-barcoded 5' primer along with a J-beta primer mix. Each of the cDNA molecules was tagged by a template-switch adaptor with 12 random nucleotides. TCRdb ran MiXCR on the 5' RACE reads and lists one entry per CDR3 protein. This sample has over 1,500,000 distinct CDR3 sequences, with roughly two fifths found just once. V lost 0 bases and J 4 bases, leaving 15 bases between the germline ends. CDR1 is MGHRA, CDR2 YSYEKL, per germline. The CDR3 spans 16 residues. Total RNA extracted from each sample amounted to at least 6 micrograms.

The rearrangement uses TRBV4-1 and TRBJ1-2; D is unresolved. This receptor was obtained from a human donor in good health. Sequences were obtained from blood. The CDR3 sequence: CASSQETSVRVYGYTF. The DNA of the CDR3 is TGCGCCAGCAGCCAAGAAACGTCCGTTCGTGTCTATGGCTACACCTTC.